This T cell receptor beta chain was documented in a study of cytomegalovirus exposure and HLA in healthy donors. Study-wide context: Within an early data release were 65 million to 90 million unique TCRs drawn from HLA-typed donors.

Worth noting for this clone: Antigen: not known.

The CDR3 totals 16 residues. Germline V gene lookup returns CDR1 PRHDT and CDR2 FYEKMQ (reference sequence). Trimming stripped 1 base from V and 0 bases from J, with 9 bases between. The PCR had 60 Vbeta and 13 Jbeta primers. Using immunoSEQ multiplex PCR, the repertoire was profiled, and TCRdb retains in-frame clones only, with some absent. The data contain under 200,000 clones, roughly 74% of them seen just once; the ten biggest clones take up less than 9.5%. Findings of the study overall: According to a later analysis, donors in an Asian-associated ancestry cluster reportedly had fewer N-insertions than the approximately 670-donor mean.

Healthy bone marrow donors supplied every sample. The sequenced sample was PBMCs. The chain uses TRBV13 and TRBJ2-2; D is perhaps TRBD1 (5 bases). The TCR sequence derives from a woman in her forties in good health and CMV-seropositive. The CDR3 spells CASSLVVRANTGELFF. CDR3 bases: TGTGCCAGCAGCTTAGTCGTCAGGGCGAACACCGGGGAGCTGTTTTTT. Full variable domain (missing parts from reference TRBV13 and TRBJ2-2): AAGVIQSPRHLIKEKRETATLKCYPIPRHDTVYWYQQGPGQDPQFLISFYEKMQSDKGSIPDRFSAQQFSDYHSELNMSSLELGDSALYFCASSLVVRANTGELFFGEGSRLTVL.